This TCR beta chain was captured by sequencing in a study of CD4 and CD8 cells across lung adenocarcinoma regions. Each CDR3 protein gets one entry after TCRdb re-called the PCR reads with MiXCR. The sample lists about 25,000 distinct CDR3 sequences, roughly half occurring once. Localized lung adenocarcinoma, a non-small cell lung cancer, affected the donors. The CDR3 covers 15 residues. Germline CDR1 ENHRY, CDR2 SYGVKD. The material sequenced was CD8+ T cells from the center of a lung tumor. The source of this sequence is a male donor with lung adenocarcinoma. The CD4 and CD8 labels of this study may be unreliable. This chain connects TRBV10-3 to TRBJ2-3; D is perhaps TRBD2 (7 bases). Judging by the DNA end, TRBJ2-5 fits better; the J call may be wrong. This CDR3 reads CGGGNGGGDLDTQYF. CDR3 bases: TGTGGCGGGGGTAACGGGGGCGGCGACCTAGATACCCAGTACTTC.